Sequencing of this T cell receptor (beta chain) was carried out in a study of blood T cell repertoires in COVID-19. Repertoires were generated with immunoSEQ multiplex PCR, while TCRdb's copy carries only in-frame clones and drops some. The sample records about 250,000 clones, 80% to 90% being singletons. The study recruited people aged about 18 to 90 years across approximately 24 US areas. Cohorts were based on clinical histories the participants reported. Sequenced: PBMCs or T cells enriched from blood (not recorded which). This sequence originates from a woman younger than 35 who had recovered from COVID-19.

The CDR3: CASSARTGSTYEQYF. In nucleotides, the CDR3 is TGTGCCAGCAGCGCAAGAACAGGTTCGACCTACGAGCAGTACTTC. The rearrangement links TRBV7-9 to TRBJ2-7; the D gene is possibly TRBD1 (5 bases). CDR3 length: 15 residues. The V and J ends lost 5 bases and 2 bases respectively, with 16 bases between them. Germline V lookup: CDR1 SEHNR, CDR2 FQNEAQ (reference sequence).